The 8 T cell receptor beta chains below were found in one sample sequenced in a study of early T cells in non-severe SARS-CoV-2 infection (dated by TCRdb to about 2021). Library method: 5' RACE. Sequencing was carried out with a NextSeq 500. Using fastp trimming at Q25 and MiXCR clonotype assembly, TCRdb reanalyzed the public sequencing data and kept in-frame beta chains. Each entry merges the rows of one CDR3 protein and shows their most common DNA and genes. This sample has 70,000 to 75,000 distinct CDR3 sequences in its table, and about 12% of those were observed once. The ten most abundant clones make up 3% to 5% of the sample. The sample consisted of whole blood. Source of these receptors: an adult who was a healthcare worker with PCR-confirmed SARS-CoV-2 infection or an uninfected control (not recorded which).

This clonotype was counted at least ten times. The gene calls are TRBV12-5 and TRBJ1-5; the D gene is possibly TRBD1 (6 bases). The ends were cut back, 6 bases at V and 6 bases at J, with 9 bases in the middle. The CDR3 is made up of 12 amino acids. The germline V gene encodes CDR1 LGHNT and CDR2 FRNRAP. The CDR3 DNA sequence: TGTGCTAGTGGAACAGGGAGTCAGCCCCAGCATTTT. Translated, it gives CASGTGSQPQHF. The variable domain in full, completed from reference TRBV12-5 and TRBJ1-5, reads DARVTQTPRHKVTEMGQEVTMRCQPILGHNTVFWYRQTMMQGLELLAYFRNRAPLDDSGMPKDRFSAEMPDATLATLKIQPSEPRDSAVYFCASGTGSQPQHFGDGTRLSIL.

This clonotype appeared a few times. The chain links TRBV3-1 to TRBJ1-4; D is unresolved. Per germline, CDR1 LGHDT and CDR2 YNNKEL (reference sequence). The CDR3 consists of 15 residues. Between the trimmed V and J ends, which lost 5 bases and 0 bases, there was a span of 10 bases. In nucleotides, the CDR3 is TGTGCCAGCAGCAAGGCAAGGACAACTAATGAAAAACTGTTTTTT. This gives the protein CASSKARTTNEKLFF.

The chain recombines TRBV5-1 with TRBJ2-3; 7 nucleotides line up with TRBD2. The junction had 4 bases not matched to a gene; V was cut back by 0 bases and J by 0 bases. From germline, CDR1 is SGHRS and CDR2 YFSETQ. This CDR3 contains 16 residues. As DNA, the CDR3 is TGCGCCAGCAGCTTGGCGCTAGCGGAAAGCACAGATACGCAGTATTTT. This gives the protein CASSLALAESTDTQYF. Supplemented by reference TRBV5-1 and TRBJ2-3, the full variable domain reads KAGVTQTPRYLIKTRGQQVTLSCSPISGHRSVSWYQQTPGQGLQFLFEYFSETQRNKGNFPGRFSGRQFSNSRSEMNVSTLELGDSALYLCASSLALAESTDTQYFGPGTRLTVL.

The CDR3 coding sequence is TGTGCCAGCAGTCCCCCCGCCGCTATTAGGGAGCAGTACTTC. It yields the protein CASSPPAAIREQYF. This chain uses TRBV28 with TRBJ2-7; D is ambiguous. This CDR3 region has 14 residues. In germline, CDR1 is MDHEN, CDR2 SYDVKM. Trimming shortened V by 5 bases and J by 7 bases, and 18 bases separated the two germline ends.

This chain links TRBV6-9 with TRBJ2-3, with no clear D. This CDR3 has 14 residues. V was shortened by 4 bases and J by 2 bases, with 10 bases between the two germline ends. CDR1 and CDR2 from the germline V gene are MNHGY and SVAAGI. CDR3 in amino acids: CASSCSQTTDTQYF. In nucleotides, the CDR3 is TGTGCCAGCAGTTGTTCTCAAACCACAGATACGCAGTATTTT.

This clonotype was picked up many times. The V call is TRBV2, the J call TRBJ2-1; no clear D gene. Trimming shortened V by 10 bases and J by 0 bases, and 16 bases separated the two germline ends. This CDR3 is 15 amino acids long. CDR1 is SNHLY, CDR2 FYNNEI, per germline. As DNA, the CDR3 is TGTGCCACCCTTGTCTGGAGAAGCTCCTACAATGAGCAGTTCTTC. It is translated as CATLVWRSSYNEQFF.

In this sample, this clonotype turned up a few times. The chain has TRBV7-9 and TRBJ1-1; 12 positions match TRBD1. Trimming at V came to 6 bases and at J to 1 base, leaving 6 bases not matched to a gene. Germline V gene data show CDR1 as SEHNR and CDR2 as FQNEAQ (reference sequence). The CDR3 loop spans 16 amino acids. The CDR3 loop is CASRSGTGGRNTEAFF. Written as DNA, the CDR3 is TGTGCCAGCAGATCCGGGACAGGGGGCAGGAACACTGAAGCTTTCTTT.

This clonotype was seen repeatedly, ten times or more. The chain joins TRBV20-1 to TRBJ1-5; unclear D gene. Trimming stripped 5 bases from V and 1 base from J, with 18 bases between. This CDR3 is built from 16 residues. Germline loops: CDR1 DFQATT, CDR2 SNEGSKA (reference sequence). The CDR3 region is CSAPYDDGDSNQPQHF. The CDR3 nucleotides read TGCAGTGCTCCCTACGATGACGGCGACAGCAATCAGCCCCAGCATTTT.